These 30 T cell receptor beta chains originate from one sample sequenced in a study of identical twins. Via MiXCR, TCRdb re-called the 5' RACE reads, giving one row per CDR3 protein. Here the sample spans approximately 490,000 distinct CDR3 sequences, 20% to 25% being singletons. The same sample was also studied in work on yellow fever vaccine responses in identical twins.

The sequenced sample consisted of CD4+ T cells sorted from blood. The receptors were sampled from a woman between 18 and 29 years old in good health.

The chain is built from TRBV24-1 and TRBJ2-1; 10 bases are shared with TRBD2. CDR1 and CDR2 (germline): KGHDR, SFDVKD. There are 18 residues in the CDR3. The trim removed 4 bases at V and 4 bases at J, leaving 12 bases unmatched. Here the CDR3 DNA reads TGTGCCACCAGTGAGGGGAGCGGGAGGGTCCTCGATTACAATGAGCAGTTCTTC. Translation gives CATSEGSGRVLDYNEQFF.

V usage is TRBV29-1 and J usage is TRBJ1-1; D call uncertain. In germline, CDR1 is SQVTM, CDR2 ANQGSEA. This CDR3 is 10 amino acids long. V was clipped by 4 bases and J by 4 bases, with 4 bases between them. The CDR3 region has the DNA TGCAGCGTTGTAGGCACTGAAGCTTTCTTT. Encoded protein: CSVVGTEAFF.

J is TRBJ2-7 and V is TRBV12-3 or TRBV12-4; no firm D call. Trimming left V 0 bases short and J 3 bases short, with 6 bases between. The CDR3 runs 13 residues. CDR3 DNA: TGTGCCAGCAGTTTAGCGAAAAACTACGAGCAGTACTTC. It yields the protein CASSLAKNYEQYF.

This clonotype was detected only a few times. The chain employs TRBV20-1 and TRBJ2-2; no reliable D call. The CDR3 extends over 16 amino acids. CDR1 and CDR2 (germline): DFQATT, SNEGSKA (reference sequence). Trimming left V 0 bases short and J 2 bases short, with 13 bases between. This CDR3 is CSARDRMGHNTGELFF. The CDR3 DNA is TGCAGTGCTAGAGATAGAATGGGCCACAACACCGGGGAGCTGTTTTTT.

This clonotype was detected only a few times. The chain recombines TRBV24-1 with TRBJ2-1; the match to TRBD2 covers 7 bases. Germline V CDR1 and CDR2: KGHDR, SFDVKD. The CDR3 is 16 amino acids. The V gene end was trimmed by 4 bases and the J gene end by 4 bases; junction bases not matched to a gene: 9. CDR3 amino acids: CATSDPTSAGYNEQFF. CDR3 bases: TGTGCCACCAGTGACCCTACTAGCGCGGGGTACAATGAGCAGTTCTTC.

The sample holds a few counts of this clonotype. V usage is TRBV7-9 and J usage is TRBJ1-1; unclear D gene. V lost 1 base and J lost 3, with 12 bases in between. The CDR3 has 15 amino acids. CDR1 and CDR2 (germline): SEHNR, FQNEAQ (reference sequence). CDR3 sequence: CASSLEVGGYTEAFF. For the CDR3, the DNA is TGTGCCAGCAGCTTAGAGGTGGGAGGGTACACTGAAGCTTTCTTT. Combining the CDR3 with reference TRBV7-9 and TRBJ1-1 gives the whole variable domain DTGVSQNPRHKITKRGQNVTFRCDPISEHNRLYWYRQTLGQGPEFLTYFQNEAQLEKSRLLSDRFSAERPKGSFSTLEIQRTEQGDSAMYLCASSLEVGGYTEAFFGQGTRLTVV.

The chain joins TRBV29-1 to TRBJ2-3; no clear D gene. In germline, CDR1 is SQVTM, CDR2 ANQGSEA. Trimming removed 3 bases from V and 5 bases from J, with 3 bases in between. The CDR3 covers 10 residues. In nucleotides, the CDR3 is TGCAGCGTTGAGGGAGATACGCAGTATTTT. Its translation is CSVEGDTQYF.

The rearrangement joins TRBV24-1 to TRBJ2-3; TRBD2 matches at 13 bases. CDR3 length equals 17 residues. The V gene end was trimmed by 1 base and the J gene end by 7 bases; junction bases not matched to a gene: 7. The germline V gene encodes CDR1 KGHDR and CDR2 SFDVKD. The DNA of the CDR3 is TGTGCCACCAGTGATTTTCGGACTAGCGGGAGCATGTATACGCAGTATTTT. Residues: CATSDFRTSGSMYTQYF.

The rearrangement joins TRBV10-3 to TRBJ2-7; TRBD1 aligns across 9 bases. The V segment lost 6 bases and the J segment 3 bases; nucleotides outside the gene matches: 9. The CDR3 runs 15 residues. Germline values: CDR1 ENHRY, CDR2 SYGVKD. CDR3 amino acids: CAIRGDREKHYEQYF. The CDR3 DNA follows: TGTGCCATCAGGGGGGACAGGGAGAAACACTACGAGCAGTACTTC.

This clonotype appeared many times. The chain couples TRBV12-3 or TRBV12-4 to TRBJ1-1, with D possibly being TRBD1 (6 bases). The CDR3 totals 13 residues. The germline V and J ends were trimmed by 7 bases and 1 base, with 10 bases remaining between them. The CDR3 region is CASTGQRNTEAFF. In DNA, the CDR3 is TGTGCCAGCACTGGACAGAGGAACACTGAAGCTTTCTTT.

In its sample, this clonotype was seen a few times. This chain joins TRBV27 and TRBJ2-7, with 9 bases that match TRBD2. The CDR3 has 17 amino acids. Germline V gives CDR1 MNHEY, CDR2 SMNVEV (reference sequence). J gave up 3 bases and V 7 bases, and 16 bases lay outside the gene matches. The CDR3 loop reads CASTPGIAGALVYEQYF. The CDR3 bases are TGTGCCAGCACCCCCGGAATAGCGGGAGCCCTAGTCTACGAGCAGTACTTC.

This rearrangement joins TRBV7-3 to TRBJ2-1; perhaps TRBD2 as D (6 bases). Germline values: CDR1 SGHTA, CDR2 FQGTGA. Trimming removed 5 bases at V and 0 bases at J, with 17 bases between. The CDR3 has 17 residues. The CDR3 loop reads CASSPTFRGSSYNEQFF. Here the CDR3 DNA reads TGTGCCAGCAGCCCCACTTTTCGGGGGAGCTCCTACAATGAGCAGTTCTTC.

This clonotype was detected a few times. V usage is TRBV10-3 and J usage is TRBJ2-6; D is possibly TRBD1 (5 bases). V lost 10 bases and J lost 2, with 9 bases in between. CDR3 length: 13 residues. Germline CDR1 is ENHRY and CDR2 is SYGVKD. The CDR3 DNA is TGTGCCACCACAGGAGCTGGGGCCAACGTCCTGACTTTC. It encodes CATTGAGANVLTF.

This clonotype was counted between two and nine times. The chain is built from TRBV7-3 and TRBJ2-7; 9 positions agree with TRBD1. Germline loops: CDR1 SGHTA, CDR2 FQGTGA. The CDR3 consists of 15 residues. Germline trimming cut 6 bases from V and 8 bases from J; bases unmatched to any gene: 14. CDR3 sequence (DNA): TGTGCCAGCAGGAGGCCGGGACAGGGATCTTCAAAGCAGTACTTC. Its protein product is CASRRPGQGSSKQYF.

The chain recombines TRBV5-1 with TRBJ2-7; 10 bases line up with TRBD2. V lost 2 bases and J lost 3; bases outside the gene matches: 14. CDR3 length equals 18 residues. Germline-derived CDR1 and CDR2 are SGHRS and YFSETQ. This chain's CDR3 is CASSFFQREGRILYEQYF. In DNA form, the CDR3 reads TGCGCCAGCAGCTTTTTCCAGCGGGAGGGCCGAATACTCTACGAGCAGTACTTC.

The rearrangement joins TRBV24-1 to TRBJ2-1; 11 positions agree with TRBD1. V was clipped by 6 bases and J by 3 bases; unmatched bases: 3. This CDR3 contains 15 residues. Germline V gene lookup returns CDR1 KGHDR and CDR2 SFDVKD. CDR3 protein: CATSSGTGGYNEQFF. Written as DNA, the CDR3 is TGTGCCACCAGTTCCGGGACAGGGGGCTACAATGAGCAGTTCTTC.

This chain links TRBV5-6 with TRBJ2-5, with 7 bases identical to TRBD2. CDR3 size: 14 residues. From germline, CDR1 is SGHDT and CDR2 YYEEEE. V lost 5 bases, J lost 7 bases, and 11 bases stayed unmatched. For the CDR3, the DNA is TGTGCCAGCAGGACCCGACTAGAGCGGGGGACCCAGTACTTC. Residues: CASRTRLERGTQYF.

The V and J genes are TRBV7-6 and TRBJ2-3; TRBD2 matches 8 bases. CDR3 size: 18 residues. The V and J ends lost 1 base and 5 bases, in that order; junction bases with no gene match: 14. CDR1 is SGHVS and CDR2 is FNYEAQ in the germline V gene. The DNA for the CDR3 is TGTGCCAGCAGCTTAGAGGGGCCGGGACTAGGAGTGATAGATACGCAGTATTTT. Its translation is CASSLEGPGLGVIDTQYF.

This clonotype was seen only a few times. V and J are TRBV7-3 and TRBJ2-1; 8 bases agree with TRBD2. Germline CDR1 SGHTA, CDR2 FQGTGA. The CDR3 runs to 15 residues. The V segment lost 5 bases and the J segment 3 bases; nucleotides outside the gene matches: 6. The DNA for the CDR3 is TGTGCCAGCAGCGAATACAGCGGGAGCTACAATGAGCAGTTCTTC. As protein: CASSEYSGSYNEQFF. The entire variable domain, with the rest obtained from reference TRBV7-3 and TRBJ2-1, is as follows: GAGVSQTPSNKVTEKGKYVELRCDPISGHTALYWYRQSLGQGPEFLIYFQGTGAADDSGLPNDRFFAVRPEGSVSTLKIQRTERGDSAVYLCASSEYSGSYNEQFFGPGTRLTVL.

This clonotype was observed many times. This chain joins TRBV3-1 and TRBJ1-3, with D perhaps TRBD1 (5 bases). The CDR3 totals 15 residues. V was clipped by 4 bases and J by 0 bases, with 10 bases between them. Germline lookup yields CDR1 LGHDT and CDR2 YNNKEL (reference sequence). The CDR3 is CASSLGRASGNTIYF. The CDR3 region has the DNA TGTGCCAGCAGCCTCGGCAGGGCCTCTGGAAACACCATATATTTT.

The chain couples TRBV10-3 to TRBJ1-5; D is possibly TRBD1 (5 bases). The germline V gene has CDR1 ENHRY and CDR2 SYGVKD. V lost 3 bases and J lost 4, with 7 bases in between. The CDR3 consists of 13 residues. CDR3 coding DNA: TGTGCCATCAGTGATGGGGGAAATCAGCCCCAGCATTTT. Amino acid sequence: CAISDGGNQPQHF.

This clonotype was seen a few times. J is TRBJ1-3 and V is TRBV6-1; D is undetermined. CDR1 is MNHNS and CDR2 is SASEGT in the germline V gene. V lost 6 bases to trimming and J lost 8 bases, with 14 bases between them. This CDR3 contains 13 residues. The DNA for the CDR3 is TGTGCCAGCAGGTCGACCCCGGGATACACCATATATTTT. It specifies CASRSTPGYTIYF.

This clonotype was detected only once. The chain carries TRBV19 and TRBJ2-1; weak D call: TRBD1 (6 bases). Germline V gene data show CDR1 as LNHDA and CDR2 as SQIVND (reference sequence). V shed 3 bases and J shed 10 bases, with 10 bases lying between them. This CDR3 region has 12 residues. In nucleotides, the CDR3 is TGTGCCAGTAGTATCGGCGACAGGGAGCAGTTCTTC. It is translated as CASSIGDREQFF.

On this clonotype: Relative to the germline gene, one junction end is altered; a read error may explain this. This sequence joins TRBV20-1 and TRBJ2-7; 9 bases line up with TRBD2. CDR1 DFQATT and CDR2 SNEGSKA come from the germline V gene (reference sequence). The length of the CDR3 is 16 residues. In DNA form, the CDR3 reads TGCTGTGCTAGAGTTCCGACTAGCGGTTACACCTACGAGCAGTACTTC. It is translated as CCARVPTSGYTYEQYF.

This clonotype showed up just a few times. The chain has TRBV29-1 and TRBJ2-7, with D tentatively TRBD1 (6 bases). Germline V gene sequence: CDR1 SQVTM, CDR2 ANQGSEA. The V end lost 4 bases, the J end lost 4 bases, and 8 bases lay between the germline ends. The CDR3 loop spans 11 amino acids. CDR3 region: CSVVGTYEQYF. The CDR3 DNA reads TGCAGCGTTGTGGGGACATACGAGCAGTACTTC.

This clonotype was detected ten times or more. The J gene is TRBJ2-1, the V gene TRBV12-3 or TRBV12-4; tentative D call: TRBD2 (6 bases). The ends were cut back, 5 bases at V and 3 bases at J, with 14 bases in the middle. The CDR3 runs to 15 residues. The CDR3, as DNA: TGTGCCAGCAGTACCACTAGCTTAGGCTACAATGAGCAGTTCTTC. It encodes CASSTTSLGYNEQFF.

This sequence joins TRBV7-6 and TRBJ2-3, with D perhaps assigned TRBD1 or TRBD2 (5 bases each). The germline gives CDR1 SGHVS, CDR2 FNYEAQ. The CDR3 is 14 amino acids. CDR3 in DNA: TGTGCAACCGAGCGGACAAGGGGCGCAGATACGCAGTATTTT. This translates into CATERTRGADTQYF.

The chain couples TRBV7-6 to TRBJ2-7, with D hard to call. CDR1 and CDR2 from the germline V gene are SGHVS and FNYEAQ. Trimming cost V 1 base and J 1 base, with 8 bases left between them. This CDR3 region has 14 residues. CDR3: CASSLEGNSYEQYF. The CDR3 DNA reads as TGTGCCAGCAGCTTAGAGGGCAATTCCTACGAGCAGTACTTC.

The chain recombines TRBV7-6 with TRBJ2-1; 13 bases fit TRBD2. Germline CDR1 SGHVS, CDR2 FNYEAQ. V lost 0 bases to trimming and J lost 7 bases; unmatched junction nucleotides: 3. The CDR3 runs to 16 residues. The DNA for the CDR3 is TGTGCCAGCAGCTTAGCCAGGACTAGCGGGAGTAATGAGCAGTTCTTC. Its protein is CASSLARTSGSNEQFF.

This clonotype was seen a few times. In nucleotides, the CDR3 is TGTGCCAGCACCTGGGCCTTGGTAGCGGGAGACTACAATGAGCAGTTCTTC. Residues: CASTWALVAGDYNEQFF. The chain employs TRBV2 and TRBJ2-1; TRBD2 matches at 9 bases. The J segment lost 3 bases and the V segment lost 7 bases, leaving 13 bases of the junction unmatched. The CDR3 spans 17 residues. Germline V lookup: CDR1 SNHLY, CDR2 FYNNEI.